The clone carrying this T cell receptor (beta chain) was observed once. Original handling: Reference gene primer amplification gave nucleated cell count estimates. The repertoire was sequenced with immunoSEQ multiplex PCR; TCRdb's copy has only in-frame clones and lacks some. V, J and clone size are taken as reported in that table, and D and trimming were inferred from the DNA itself. The sample carries approximately 150,000 clones, around 90% recorded once. These data originate in a study of blood T cell repertoires in COVID-19. Looking at the study overall: The cDNA or gDNA used as material had been derived from T cells, B-cell-depleted T cells, or PBMCs.

Germline V gives CDR1 SEHNR, CDR2 FQNEAQ (reference sequence). The CDR3 covers 17 residues. V lost 5 bases, J lost 3 bases, and 7 bases stayed unmatched. The chain uses TRBV7-9 and TRBJ2-6; 10 nucleotides match TRBD1. The receptor comes from a woman in her sixties with acute or convalescent COVID-19. Material for sequencing was peripheral blood. Here the CDR3 reads CASSATGGGGGANVLTF. The CDR3 region has the DNA TGTGCCAGCAGCGCGACAGGGGGCGGCGGTGGGGCCAACGTCCTGACTTTC.